This T cell receptor beta chain was identified in a study of blood T cell repertoires in COVID-19. Sequenced by immunoSEQ multiplex PCR; TCRdb stores in-frame clones only, minus some. The repertoire holds tens of thousands of clones, 80% to 85% seen once, with more than 4.5% in the top ten. Source material: peripheral blood. The sequence was obtained from a human donor in a cohort sampled during active or convalescent COVID-19.

Here the CDR3 reads CASSTTGGWTDTQYF. In nucleotides, the CDR3 is TGTGCCAGCAGCACGACAGGGGGGTGGACAGATACGCAGTATTTT. This sequence joins TRBV9 and TRBJ2-3; 9 positions match TRBD1. This CDR3 has 15 residues. Germline V gene lookup returns CDR1 SGDLS and CDR2 YYNGEE. V gave up 4 bases and J gave up 3 bases; unmatched junction bases: 6.